One and the same sample provided the 26 T cell receptor beta chains below, sequenced in a study of T-cell memory formation after mild COVID-19. TCRdb redid the calling of the 5' RACE reads with MiXCR, one entry per CDR3 protein. The repertoire has 400,000 or so distinct CDR3 sequences, 15% to 25% of them found once; the top ten carry about 8.8%. The specimen sequenced was PBMCs or a T cell subset sorted from them (not recorded which). These receptors were obtained from an adult woman who had mild COVID-19 (a few samples of this study predate the infection). Cell type and time point are not known.

This clonotype was observed a handful of times. This chain connects TRBV5-1 to TRBJ2-2, with a possible D match to TRBD2 (5 bases). The CDR3 extends over 16 amino acids. Germline CDR1 is SGHRS and CDR2 is YFSETQ. V was pared by 7 bases and J by 0 bases, with 16 bases between. The CDR3: CASSPPWRTNTGELFF. Here the CDR3 DNA reads TGCGCCAGCTCGCCCCCGTGGAGGACGAACACCGGGGAGCTGTTTTTT.

The J gene is TRBJ2-5, the V gene TRBV5-1, with D perhaps given as TRBD1 or TRBD2 (6 bases each). The V and J ends lost 5 bases and 5 bases respectively, with 16 bases between them. The CDR3 length is 14 residues. Germline CDR1 and CDR2: SGHRS and YFSETQ. This CDR3 is CASSDGGGGETQYF. As DNA, the CDR3 is TGCGCCAGCAGTGACGGGGGCGGTGGGGAGACCCAGTACTTC.

The V call is TRBV29-1, the J call TRBJ2-2; D is possibly TRBD2 (6 bases). V lost 4 bases to trimming and J lost 0 bases, with 9 bases between them. The germline CDR1 and CDR2 sequences are SQVTM and ANQGSEA. This CDR3 has 14 amino acids. The CDR3 DNA sequence: TGCAGCGTTGTATGGGGGGCGAACACCGGGGAGCTGTTTTTT. It translates to CSVVWGANTGELFF.

This clonotype was counted many times. The V gene is TRBV7-9, the J gene TRBJ1-2, with TRBD1 as a possible D gene (6 bases). This CDR3 region has 13 residues. Between the trimmed V and J ends, which lost 5 bases and 7 bases, there was a span of 14 bases. Germline V gives CDR1 SEHNR, CDR2 FQNEAQ (reference sequence). The CDR3 DNA reads TGTGCCAGCAGCCCACAGGGAGAGGGTGGCTACACCTTC. Protein product: CASSPQGEGGYTF.

Written as DNA, the CDR3 is TGTGCCAGCAGGACAGGGAGCCACACCGGGGAGCTGTTTTTT. This translates into CASRTGSHTGELFF. The chain joins TRBV6-1 to TRBJ2-2; TRBD1 matches 7 bases. Germline CDR1 and CDR2: MNHNS and SASEGT. This CDR3 is built from 14 residues. V was clipped by 6 bases and J by 3 bases; unmatched bases: 4.

The rearrangement links TRBV7-9 to TRBJ1-4; D remains ambiguous. This CDR3 region has 14 residues. CDR1 SEHNR and CDR2 FQNEAQ come from the germline V gene (reference sequence). Between the trimmed V and J ends, which lost 4 bases and 4 bases, there was a span of 10 bases. The CDR3 DNA follows: TGTGCCAGCAGCTCCAAGGGCTTTAATGAAAAACTGTTTTTT. Translating gives CASSSKGFNEKLFF.

The chain joins TRBV4-1 to TRBJ2-5; either TRBD1 or TRBD2 may fit D (6 bases each). The CDR3 length is 14 residues. CDR1 and CDR2 (germline): MGHRA, YSYEKL. Trimming left V 2 bases short and J 4 bases short, with 11 bases between. Here the CDR3 reads CASSQIKGGETQYF. CDR3 sequence (DNA): TGCGCCAGCAGCCAAATTAAGGGGGGAGAGACCCAGTACTTC.

The chain combines TRBV5-1 with TRBJ1-3; D is perhaps TRBD1 (5 bases). CDR1 and CDR2 from the germline V gene are SGHRS and YFSETQ. Trimming left V 4 bases short and J 4 bases short, with 15 bases between. The CDR3 runs to 15 residues. CDR3: CASSPDRPLGNTIYF. CDR3 in DNA: TGCGCCAGCAGCCCCGACAGACCTCTAGGAAACACCATATATTTT.

This rearrangement joins TRBV10-3 to TRBJ2-4; no clear D. Trimming took off 6 bases at V and 5 bases at J, with 8 bases between the two ends. The CDR3 contains 12 residues. The germline V gene has CDR1 ENHRY and CDR2 SYGVKD. The CDR3 coding sequence is TGTGCCATCAGCGGACCTGAAAACATTCAGTACTTC. It yields the protein CAISGPENIQYF.

The rearrangement links TRBV5-6 to TRBJ1-1; D gene ambiguous. Trimming stripped 4 bases from V and 7 bases from J, with 11 bases between. Germline CDR1 is SGHDT and CDR2 is YYEEEE. The CDR3 extends over 12 amino acids. The CDR3 bases are TGTGCCAGCAGCCCCGGAACTCGTGAAGCTTTCTTT. As protein: CASSPGTREAFF.

This clonotype was detected a few times. The chain combines TRBV9 with TRBJ2-3; TRBD1 matches at 9 bases. V dropped 4 bases and J dropped 3; count of bases not matched to a gene: 15. The CDR3 has 18 amino acids. Germline loops: CDR1 SGDLS, CDR2 YYNGEE. The CDR3 region has the DNA TGTGCCAGCAGCCCCAAGGGGACAGGGACCTTTGGGACAGATACGCAGTATTTT. Translation gives CASSPKGTGTFGTDTQYF.

This clonotype was picked up a small number of times. The V and J genes are TRBV5-1 and TRBJ1-2; weak D call: TRBD1 (6 bases). V was clipped by 6 bases and J by 1 base, with 10 bases between them. Germline-derived CDR1 and CDR2 are SGHRS and YFSETQ. The CDR3 is made up of 13 amino acids. The CDR3: CASTQGLNYGYTF. CDR3 DNA sequence: TGCGCCAGCACGCAGGGGCTTAACTATGGCTACACCTTC.

This clonotype was seen ten or more times. This chain uses TRBV7-9 with TRBJ2-2; D is ambiguous. With 1 base removed from V and 3 bases from J, the gap between germline ends came to 3 bases. The germline gives CDR1 SEHNR, CDR2 FQNEAQ (reference sequence). This CDR3 has 13 residues. This CDR3 is CASSLVDTGELFF. The CDR3 coding sequence is TGTGCCAGCAGCTTAGTGGACACCGGGGAGCTGTTTTTT.

The rearrangement uses TRBV7-9 and TRBJ2-7; 9 nucleotides agree with TRBD2. From germline, CDR1 is SEHNR and CDR2 FQNEAQ (reference sequence). V lost 5 bases, J lost 5 bases, and 13 bases stayed unmatched. This CDR3 comprises 16 residues. Here the CDR3 reads CASSPPSGLAGNEQYF. The CDR3 coding sequence is TGTGCCAGCAGCCCCCCCTCGGGCCTAGCGGGAAACGAGCAGTACTTC.

The sample holds a few counts of this clonotype. The V gene is TRBV13, the J gene TRBJ2-7; 12 bases fit TRBD2. With V trimmed by 5 bases and J by 0 bases, 5 bases remained unmatched. Germline lookup yields CDR1 PRHDT and CDR2 FYEKMQ (reference sequence). The CDR3 extends over 16 amino acids. The CDR3 sequence: CASSLPGLAGSYEQYF. CDR3 sequence (DNA): TGTGCCAGCAGCCTCCCGGGACTAGCGGGCTCCTACGAGCAGTACTTC.

This clonotype turned up a few times. CDR3 in amino acids: CASSRNVGHSYEQYF. As DNA, the CDR3 is TGTGCCAGCAGCAGAAACGTGGGACACTCCTACGAGCAGTACTTC. V is TRBV3-1 and J is TRBJ2-7; a weak D match, TRBD1 (6 bases). Trimming left V 5 bases short and J 0 bases short, with 14 bases between. The CDR3 totals 15 residues. Germline lookup yields CDR1 LGHDT and CDR2 YNNKEL (reference sequence).

V and J are TRBV20-1 and TRBJ2-3, with TRBD2 matching over 9 bases. The CDR3 runs to 14 residues. V trimming: 1 base; J trimming: 2 bases; junction bases outside the gene matches: 1. CDR1 is DFQATT, CDR2 SNEGSKA, per germline (reference sequence). CDR3 sequence: CSARGGGVTDTQYF. CDR3 DNA: TGCAGTGCTAGAGGCGGGGGGGTCACAGATACGCAGTATTTT.

This clonotype was seen a handful of times. This sequence joins TRBV3-1 and TRBJ2-1; TRBD2 might be the D (6 bases). This CDR3 is built from 15 residues. The germline V and J ends were trimmed by 1 base and 6 bases, with 13 bases remaining between them. Germline lookup yields CDR1 LGHDT and CDR2 YNNKEL (reference sequence). CDR3 sequence reads: CASSQAGALGNEQFF. CDR3 DNA sequence: TGTGCCAGCAGCCAAGCGGGAGCCCTGGGCAATGAGCAGTTCTTC.

The chain is built from TRBV2 and TRBJ1-3; D gene ambiguous. Trimming took 4 bases from V and 5 from J, leaving 6 bases between them. Germline V CDR1 and CDR2: SNHLY, FYNNEI. CDR3 length: 12 amino acids. CDR3 bases: TGTGCCAGCAGTGGCCCGCGAAACACCATATATTTT. It translates to CASSGPRNTIYF. Together with reference TRBV2 and TRBJ1-3, the CDR3 gives the full variable domain: EPEVTQTPSHQVTQMGQEVILRCVPISNHLYFYWYRQILGQKVEFLVSFYNNEISEKSEIFDDQFSVERPDGSNFTLKIRSTKLEDSAMYFCASSGPRNTIYFGEGSWLTVV.

This clonotype appeared a few times. This chain connects TRBV29-1 to TRBJ1-2; D gene ambiguous. The CDR3 spans 12 residues. The V gene lost 4 bases and the J gene lost 0 bases, with 6 bases spanning the gap. Germline V gene sequence: CDR1 SQVTM, CDR2 ANQGSEA. CDR3 loop: CSVGEANYGYTF. The CDR3 region has the DNA TGCAGCGTTGGGGAAGCTAACTATGGCTACACCTTC.

The J gene is TRBJ2-1, the V gene TRBV27; D might be TRBD1 or TRBD2, each matching 5 bases. The V end was cut by 3 bases, the J end by 4 bases, with 10 bases between. CDR1 is MNHEY, CDR2 SMNVEV, per germline (reference sequence). The CDR3 is 14 amino acids. The CDR3: CASSFGDVYNEQFF. The CDR3 DNA is TGTGCCAGCAGTTTCGGGGACGTTTACAATGAGCAGTTCTTC.

The chain uses TRBV5-1 and TRBJ2-7; D possibly matches TRBD1 or TRBD2 (5 bases each). The CDR3 contains 14 residues. Germline CDR1 reads SGHRS; CDR2 reads YFSETQ. Trimming stripped 3 bases from V and 4 bases from J, with 14 bases between. The CDR3, as DNA: TGCGCCAGCAGCTCCCTTGTTGGGGGATACGAGCAGTACTTC. Amino acids: CASSSLVGGYEQYF.

The table lists this clonotype with many counts. This chain joins TRBV20-1 and TRBJ2-3; D uncertain. Germline values: CDR1 DFQATT, CDR2 SNEGSKA (reference sequence). V was cut by 6 bases and J by 1 base, with 14 bases left in between. This CDR3 is built from 14 residues. The CDR3 DNA sequence: TGCAGTGCCATACCTCACGTCGGCACAGATACGCAGTATTTT. This encodes CSAIPHVGTDTQYF.

There are a few counts of this clonotype. The genes are TRBV4-2 and TRBJ1-3; D not resolved. Trimming took off 1 base at V and 4 bases at J, with 5 bases between the two ends. The CDR3 is 13 residues long. CDR1 and CDR2 (germline): LGHNA, YNFKEQ. CDR3 sequence (DNA): TGTGCCAGCAGCCAAGGAGAGGGAAACACCATATATTTT. Translated: CASSQGEGNTIYF.

This clonotype was picked up many times. This chain joins TRBV5-4 and TRBJ2-1, with D unclear. Germline V gene sequence: CDR1 SGHNT, CDR2 YYREEE (reference sequence). This CDR3 is built from 15 residues. Trimming removed 7 bases from V and 6 bases from J, with 20 bases in between. The CDR3: CASSSIVTSFNEQFF. CDR3 nucleotide sequence: TGTGCCAGCTCCTCTATAGTCACGTCGTTCAATGAGCAGTTCTTC.

The chain uses TRBV11-2 and TRBJ2-7; 8 positions match TRBD1. The trim removed 3 bases at V and 6 bases at J, leaving 7 bases unmatched. CDR1 is SGHAT, CDR2 FQNNGV, per germline. CDR3 size: 14 residues. The CDR3 nucleotides read TGTGCCAGCAGCTTCGGGACAGGTCGTCTCGAGCAGTACTTC. Translated, it gives CASSFGTGRLEQYF.